These 6 T cell receptor beta chains share one sample of origin, sequenced in a study of blood T cell repertoires in COVID-19. Using immunoSEQ multiplex PCR, the repertoire was profiled, and TCRdb retains in-frame clones only, with some absent. The sample has approximately 330,000 clones, around 90% seen once. Sequencing was done on a sample of peripheral blood. These receptors originate from a man under 40 with COVID-19, enrolled during active disease.

V and J are TRBV19 and TRBJ2-3; 7 bases map to TRBD2. Germline-derived CDR1 and CDR2 are LNHDA and SQIVND (reference sequence). The V gene end was trimmed by 5 bases and the J gene end by 1 base; junction bases not matched to a gene: 9. The CDR3 sequence is 16 residues long. Here the CDR3 DNA reads TGTGCCAGTAGTCGGATGGGAGGGGCCGGCACAGATACGCAGTATTTT. Protein product: CASSRMGGAGTDTQYF. Together with reference TRBV19 and TRBJ2-3, the CDR3 gives the full variable domain: DGGITQSPKYLFRKEGQNVTLSCEQNLNHDAMYWYRQDPGQGLRLIYYSQIVNDFQKGDIAEGYSVSREKKESFPLTVTSAQKNPTAFYLCASSRMGGAGTDTQYFGPGTRLTVL.

This chain connects TRBV13 to TRBJ1-1, with a possible D match to TRBD1 (5 bases). There are 14 residues in the CDR3. The germline V gene has CDR1 PRHDT and CDR2 FYEKMQ (reference sequence). V shed 4 bases and J shed 0 bases, with 9 bases lying between them. This CDR3 reads CASSSQVMNTEAFF. In DNA form, the CDR3 reads TGTGCCAGCAGCTCACAGGTCATGAACACTGAAGCTTTCTTT.

This chain links TRBV27 with TRBJ2-1; D is undetermined. The germline CDR1 and CDR2 sequences are MNHEY and SMNVEV (reference sequence). The CDR3 consists of 14 residues. The germline V and J ends were trimmed by 3 bases and 6 bases, with 12 bases remaining between them. The CDR3: CASSLALHANEQFF. The CDR3 nucleotides read TGTGCCAGCAGTTTGGCTTTACATGCCAATGAGCAGTTCTTC.

J is TRBJ1-3 and V is TRBV4-2; 7 nucleotides agree with TRBD1. CDR1 is LGHNA, CDR2 YNFKEQ, per germline. This CDR3 region has 17 residues. V dropped 1 base and J dropped 0; count of bases not matched to a gene: 6. The CDR3 sequence is CASSQVVTGVSGNTIYF. CDR3 nucleotide sequence: TGTGCCAGCAGCCAAGTGGTAACAGGGGTCTCTGGAAACACCATATATTTT.

The J gene is TRBJ1-1, the V gene TRBV28; no clear D gene. Trimming removed 5 bases from V and 3 bases from J, with 7 bases in between. This CDR3 contains 12 residues. Germline assignment: CDR1 MDHEN and CDR2 SYDVKM. The CDR3 sequence is CASSPEDTEAFF. In DNA form, the CDR3 reads TGTGCCAGCAGTCCTGAGGACACTGAAGCTTTCTTT.

This clone was found once. This chain links TRBV28 with TRBJ1-5; 8 bases align to TRBD1. J gave up 0 bases and V 5 bases, and 6 bases lay outside the gene matches. There are 16 residues in the CDR3. Germline CDR1 is MDHEN and CDR2 is SYDVKM. CDR3 amino acids: CASSLRTGYSNQPQHF. The CDR3 DNA reads TGTGCCAGCAGTCTTCGGACAGGGTATAGCAATCAGCCCCAGCATTTT.